This T cell receptor beta chain stems from a study of stem cell transplantation in POMP-related autoinflammatory disease (dated by TCRdb to the early 2020s). Regarding the study in general: The study hypothesized that defective thymoproteasomes impair MHC class I-dependent CD8+ T-cell differentiation and positive selection, skewing the TRB repertoire. Before transplant, patients showed CD4+ naive T-cell skewing, low CD8+ T-cell proportions, and reduced T-cell cytokine secretion. Through one year post-transplant, neutrophils and platelets showed 100% donor engraftment on DNA chimerism analysis. To find out how POMP deficiency affects T-cell receptor beta repertoire diversity and CDR3 characteristics, high-throughput TRB sequencing was used.

From cysteine to phenylalanine, the CDR3 is 12 amino acids long. Only the CDR3 DNA is retained, 36 bases long and in frame from the first base. Trimming costs V 3 bases and J 7 bases, and their ends lie 7 bases apart. The germline V gene provides CDR1 ENHRY and CDR2 SYGVKD. What the work shows at the level of the full study, not this receptor alone: PRAID patients showed a restricted number of unique TRB V-J gene pairings. The trend toward lower diversity and increased clonality in PRAID patients was statistically significant only for regulatory T cells. PRAID patients trended toward lower TRB diversity and higher clonality across all analyzed T-cell subsets.

Regarding this clone: There is no known antigen for this receptor. Base qualities were left out, and no much larger clone turns up one base away.

Libraries were made using the immunoSEQ multiplex PCR assay. From the authors' description of their analysis: Shannon entropy, which accounts for clonal size distribution, was used to quantify repertoire diversity. The Gini-Simpson index (Simpson_1-D) was used to measure inequality of clonotype distribution. As stored in TCRdb, this immuneACCESS dataset retains in-frame rearrangements with V and J assigned. A fraction of the clones does not appear; measured against another copy, unresolved V genes explain less than half of the discrepancy, and the remainder lacks a known reason. From that table come the V and J calls and clone size; the DNA was used to work out D and trimming. This sample gives approximately 65,000 clones in total; approximately 91% of them show up just once. Of the sample, 0.5% to 0.85% is held by the ten largest clones. This specimen's time point label, per the study, means: after hematopoietic stem cell transplant. PRAID was a condition in which autoinflammation came alongside prominent immunodeficiency. Prior to TRB sequencing, T-cell subsets (conventional T cells, CD8+ T cells, regulatory T cells, T follicular helper cells) were sorted.

The input for sequencing was CD4+ T cells from PBMCs, taken after stem cell transplantation. The chain employs TRBV10-3 and TRBJ2-4; the D gene lacks a confident call. This clonotype was sampled from a human patient with POMP-related autoinflammation and immune dysregulation (PRAID). Some T cells may be donor cells from the graft after a transplant. The CDR3 reads CAISDYGNIQYF. The sequence in DNA is TGTGCCATCAGTGATTATGGCAACATTCAGTACTTC.